These T cell receptor beta chains were read from a single sample in a study of cytomegalovirus exposure and HLA in healthy donors. The method was immunoSEQ multiplex PCR; TCRdb's version includes in-frame clones alone and lacks a portion of them. The sample carries tens of thousands of clones, 70% recorded once. Sequencing was performed on PBMCs. The receptors were sampled from a woman aged 50 to 60 in good health and CMV-seropositive. The CDR3 runs from the conserved cysteine through the conserved F or W.

TRBV6-5	TRBJ1-4	CASRKQGAGEKLFF
TRBV27	TRBJ1-1	CASSLYGQENTEAFF
TRBV2	TRBJ2-7	CASSGLALSYEQYF
TRBV9	TRBJ2-7	CASSPSGGSYEQYF
TRBV13	TRBJ1-1	CASSPRPTGAGLGTEAFF
TRBV7-2	TRBJ1-6	CASSLQGNNSPLHF
TRBV6-1	TRBJ2-7	CASSEEMSGLAGPSYEQYF
TRBV6-6	TRBJ2-7	CASRRTGGYYEQYF
TRBV28	TRBJ1-5	CASSLGTGSNQPQHF
TRBV7-2	TRBJ2-7	CASSVTGTGAYEQYF
TRBV30	TRBJ1-4	CAWKTGVATNEKLFF
TRBV5-4	TRBJ2-1	CASSFPTGAYNEQFF
TRBV7-9	TRBJ2-7	CASSLAVTQGLWEQYF
TRBV29-1	TRBJ2-3	CSVDSSENTDTQYF
TRBV7-6	TRBJ2-7	CASSLADRVEQYF
TRBV6-5	TRBJ2-1	CASSYWARSEGEQFF
TRBV5-4	TRBJ2-1	CASSFGLAGGGSYNEQFF
TRBV6-5	TRBJ1-4	CASQGRGNEKLFF
TRBV5-6	TRBJ2-4	CASSLTGGEVQYF
TRBV27	TRBJ2-7	CASSHPGTSDEQYF
TRBV30	TRBJ1-3	CAWSGQGNTIYF
TRBV5-5	TRBJ2-5	CASSVAGQGALETQYF
TRBV7-2	TRBJ1-2	CASSFPPGQLHGYTF
TRBV15	TRBJ2-2	CATSRDRGQGGTGELFF
TRBV28	TRBJ1-1	CASSLLTGGNTEAFF
TRBV5-8	TRBJ2-7	CASSPLGTGHTYEQYF
TRBV10-2	TRBJ1-2	CASSGDPRGYGYTF
TRBV7-9	TRBJ2-3	CASTPLNLGTDTQYF
TRBV6-1	TRBJ1-5	CASKYRTELNQPQHF
TRBV5-1	TRBJ2-7	CASSLTSGRYEQYF